This TCR beta chain appears in the sequencing data of a study of T cell responses to AZD1222 COVID-19 vaccine. This clone was seen a single time. Its matching antigen is unknown. Profiled with immunoSEQ multiplex PCR; TCRdb holds only in-frame clones, not every one. The profile shows roughly 200,000 clones, around 90% of them singletons. Between the trimmed V and J ends, which lost 1 base and 0 bases, there was a span of 23 bases. Germline loops: CDR1 SGHRS, CDR2 YFSETQ. The length of the CDR3 is 20 residues. Study-wide points: Spike-specific TCRs gained breadth and depth after people received two AZD1222 doses.

The TCR originated in an adult in good health. The chain couples TRBV5-1 to TRBJ1-5; D might be TRBD1 (5 bases). Sequencing used peripheral blood, obtained on day 0 of AZD1222 vaccination. CDR3 sequence (DNA): TGCGCCAGCAGCTTGACCGGGACTTTCTCTCCGGAGTATAGCAATCAGCCCCAGCATTTT. Translation: CASSLTGTFSPEYSNQPQHF.